The rows below give T cell receptor beta chains drawn from one sample of a study of T cells expressing NK-cell markers. TCRdb reprocessed the 5' RACE reads and keeps a single row for each CDR3 protein, giving no DNA. Its table lists about 370,000 distinct CDR3 sequences. Sequenced sample: blood T cells: a sorted CD56 or NKG2C T cell subset, CD4+ or CD8+ T cells, or bulk PBMC T cells (not recorded which). Receptors originate from a woman in her 50s in good health. The CDR3 runs from the conserved cysteine through the conserved F or W. Each record gives: V gene, J gene, CDR3 protein.

TRBV20-1	TRBJ1-1	CSALRLGTEAFF
TRBV6-1	TRBJ1-1	CASSSDSILEAFF
TRBV7-9	TRBJ2-7	CASSFRVWDKQYF
TRBV27	TRBJ2-5	CASRPRASGRLQETQYF
TRBV12-3/TRBV12-4	TRBJ2-7	CASTLASDYEQYF
TRBV3-1	TRBJ2-1	CASSPDTSGNSYNEQFF
TRBV7-9	TRBJ2-1	CASSLGGDSGEQFF
TRBV11-2	TRBJ2-1	CASSRRDRGYYNEQFF
TRBV11-3	TRBJ2-1	CASSGEPENEQFF
TRBV20-1	TRBJ1-4	CSASRGWEEKLFF
TRBV24-1	TRBJ2-5	CATSSPNEETQYF
TRBV24-1	TRBJ2-5	CATSDGTSGAPETQYF
TRBV11-2	TRBJ2-2	CASTFTGELFF
TRBV12-3/TRBV12-4	TRBJ2-7	CASCEAGENEQYF
TRBV18	TRBJ2-5	CASSPSPETQYF
TRBV6-1	TRBJ2-5	CASSEVGGATQYF